Listed below are T cell receptor beta chains from one sample, sequenced in a study of low-dose radiotherapy and immunotherapy resistance in tumors. TCRdb passed the reads through MiXCR, listing each CDR3 protein once. The sample shows fewer than 110,000 distinct CDR3 sequences, about 20% of them seen only once. Sequenced material: PBMCs, taken after low-dose radiotherapy plus immunotherapy. These receptors were taken from a male donor with prostate cancer. Both conserved end residues are part of each CDR3. The D gene is left open where the match is weak. The listing skips clone size in some rows; elsewhere it reads once, few, many or a size class.

>TRBV2|many|TRBJ2-7|TRBD1
TGTGCCAGCAGGAAGGGACAGGCCCGACCCGAGCAGTACTTC
CASRKGQARPEQYF
>TRBV5-1|many|TRBJ2-2|TRBD2
TGCGCCAGCAGCCTCTCCGGGACTAGCTCGAACACCGGGGAGCTGTTTTTT
CASSLSGTSSNTGELFF
>TRBV27|few|TRBJ1-1|.
TGTGCCAGCAGTTGGACGGTGGATCCAGACACGGCTTTCTTT
CASSWTVDPDTAFF
>TRBV2|.|TRBJ2-1|.
TGTGCCAGCAGCGGGGACTGGGGGACCTACAATGAGCAGTTTTTC
CASSGDWGTYNEQFF
>TRBV14|many|TRBJ2-7|.
TGTGCCAGCAGCCAAGGCCCGTCGAGCGTCTCCTACGAGCAGTACTTC
CASSQGPSSVSYEQYF
>TRBV21-1|many|TRBJ2-2|.
TGTGCCAGCAGCGCACACGGCCGGGACGGCACGAACACCGGGGAGCTGTTTTTT
CASSAHGRDGTNTGELFF
>TRBV7-8|many|TRBJ2-7|.
TGTGCCAGCAGCTTAGCTCCAAATCCCTACGAGCAGTACTTC
CASSLAPNPYEQYF
>TRBV5-4|.|TRBJ2-2|TRBD2
TGTGCCAGCAGCTTGGGCGGACCAGCGGGGGCCACCGGGGAGCTGTTTTTT
CASSLGGPAGATGELFF
>TRBV2|many|TRBJ2-2|.
TGTGCCAGCAGTGGGCAGGAGAACACCGGGGAGCTGTTTTTT
CASSGQENTGELFF
>TRBV6-2/TRBV6-3|many|TRBJ2-7|TRBD1
TGTGCCAGCAGTCGAAGACAGGGATCCTACGAGCAGTACTTC
CASSRRQGSYEQYF
>TRBV19|many|TRBJ2-1|.
TGTGCCAGTAGTACAGGCGACAATGAGCAGTTCTTC
CASSTGDNEQFF
>TRBV7-8|many|TRBJ2-7|TRBD2
TGTGCCAGCAGCTTAGGTAGGGGGACTAGCGGCGAGCAGTACTTC
CASSLGRGTSGEQYF
>TRBV7-9|many|TRBJ2-3|TRBD2
TGTGCCAGCAGCCCGGGACTAGCGGGGGGAGCAGATACGCAGTATTTT
CASSPGLAGGADTQYF
>TRBV6-2/TRBV6-3|.|TRBJ2-1|TRBD2
TGTGCCAGCAGTTACGAAGCGGGGATCCACAATGAGCAGTTCTTC
CASSYEAGIHNEQFF
>TRBV6-2/TRBV6-3|.|TRBJ2-3|TRBD2
TGTGCCAGCAGTGAGCCGGGGAGGGGAGATACGCAGTATTTT
CASSEPGRGDTQYF
>TRBV7-2|many|TRBJ2-5|TRBD2
TGTGCCAGCAGCTTAGGGCTAGCGGGGGGCTCGGAGACCCAGTACTTC
CASSLGLAGGSETQYF
>TRBV3-1|many|TRBJ2-7|.
TGTGCCAGCAGCGCGAGAACAGGGACTCTCTACGAGCAGTACTTC
CASSARTGTLYEQYF
>TRBV5-1|few|TRBJ2-4|.
TGCGCCAGCAGCTTGGTGCCCAAAAACATTCAGTACTTC
CASSLVPKNIQYF
>TRBV18|many|TRBJ2-7|.
TGTGCCAGCTCACCACAGAGTACAGGAGGCGAGCAGTACTTC
CASSPQSTGGEQYF
>TRBV5-1|many|TRBJ2-2|.
TGCGCCAGCAGACTCGGTGGAGGACTCGGGGAGCTGTTTTTT
CASRLGGGLGELFF
>TRBV2|many|TRBJ1-6|.
TGTGCCAGCAGCTATTCGGGCCTGCGGGATTCACCCCTCCACTTT
CASSYSGLRDSPLHF
>TRBV2|.|TRBJ2-3|TRBD1
TGTGCCAGCAGAGACCAGGGACAGATTAGCACAGATACGCAGTATTTT
CASRDQGQISTDTQYF
>TRBV10-2|many|TRBJ1-1|.
TGCGCCAGCAGTGTTGGGGCTGAAGCTTTCTTT
CASSVGAEAFF
>TRBV9|few|TRBJ2-2|.
TGTGCCAGCAGCGCCTGGGTGGGGACGGTGAACACCGGGGAGCTGTTTTTT
CASSAWVGTVNTGELFF
>TRBV5-1|.|TRBJ2-1|.
TGCGCCAGCAGCTTGAACTCCTACAATGAGCAGTTCTTC
CASSLNSYNEQFF
>TRBV27|many|TRBJ2-2|.
TGTGCCACGACGGATACCAACACCGGGGAGCTGTTTTTT
CATTDTNTGELFF
>TRBV30|.|TRBJ2-3|.
TGTGCCTGGGGGATCGCAGGGATAGCCACAGATACGCAGTATTTT
CAWGIAGIATDTQYF
>TRBV7-2|.|TRBJ1-4|.
TGTGCCAGCACCTTGAACCGGGGCCCTAATGAAAAACTGTTTTTT
CASTLNRGPNEKLFF
>TRBV30|few|TRBJ2-2|TRBD2
TGTGCCTGGAGACCCTTTCTAGCGGGGGGGTCCGGGGAGCTGTTTTTT
CAWRPFLAGGSGELFF
>TRBV18|many|TRBJ2-7|.
TGTGCCAGCTCCTCTCGCGAAGGGAGGGGGTACGAGCAGTACTTC
CASSSREGRGYEQYF
>TRBV2|many|TRBJ2-1|TRBD1
TGTGCCAGCAGGACGGGTGGCAGGGGGAATGAGCAGTTCTTC
CASRTGGRGNEQFF
>TRBV3-1|many|TRBJ2-2|.
TGTGCCAGCAGCCAAGAAGGCGGGGCAACCGGGGAGCTGTTTTTT
CASSQEGGATGELFF
>TRBV10-3|many|TRBJ1-1|.
TGTGCCATCACCCAATCGGATTCATTACGGGGTGAAGCTTTCTTT
CAITQSDSLRGEAFF
>TRBV3-1|many|TRBJ2-1|.
TGTGCCAGCAGCCAAGGGCCCAGCTCCTCGCAGTTCTTC
CASSQGPSSSQFF
>TRBV12-3/TRBV12-4|many|TRBJ1-1|.
TGTGCCAGCAGTTTACGTATGGAAGCTTTCTTT
CASSLRMEAFF
>TRBV6-2/TRBV6-3|many|TRBJ1-2|.
TGTGCCAGCAGTTCCCCAGGGTCCTATGGCTACACCTTC
CASSSPGSYGYTF
>TRBV7-9|few|TRBJ2-1|TRBD2
TGTGCCAGCAGCGCGGCTCCGGGACTAGCGGGAGGATATGAGCAGTTCTTC
CASSAAPGLAGGYEQFF
>TRBV5-6|many|TRBJ2-4|TRBD2
TGTGCCAGCAGCCCCAGCGCTAGCGGGGCCGCCTTTCAGTACTTC
CASSPSASGAAFQYF
>TRBV3-1|few|TRBJ1-1|TRBD1
TGTGCCAGCTGTTCAACGACAGGGTCTGCTTTCTTT
CASCSTTGSAFF
>TRBV5-5|few|TRBJ1-2|.
TGTGCCAGCAGCTTGTCACAGGGTGATGGCTACACCTTC
CASSLSQGDGYTF
>TRBV20-1|.|TRBJ2-7|.
TGCAGTGCTAGCGCGGGCCCCTACGAGCAGTACTTC
CSASAGPYEQYF
>TRBV28|few|TRBJ2-1|TRBD2
TGTGCCAGCAGCATTCGGACGGGGGGTCGGGAGCAGTTCTTC
CASSIRTGGREQFF
>TRBV7-9|many|TRBJ2-7|.
TGTGCCAGCTCCGACGGTGGGGGCAGGTACTACGGGCAGTACTTC
CASSDGGGRYYGQYF
>TRBV28|.|TRBJ2-7|.
TGTGCCAGCAGCCCGGCGGGGGCATTATCTTACGAGCAGTACTTC
CASSPAGALSYEQYF
>TRBV4-1|.|TRBJ1-2|.
TGCGCCAGCAGCCAATTCAGCGCCAACTATGGCTACACCTTC
CASSQFSANYGYTF
>TRBV10-3|.|TRBJ1-2|TRBD1
TGTGCCATCAGCCCGGGACAGGGAGAAGGCTACACCTTC
CAISPGQGEGYTF
>TRBV2|many|TRBJ2-6|.
TGTGCCAGCAGTGAAACCGATGGGGCCAACGTCCTGACTTTC
CASSETDGANVLTF
>TRBV3-1|many|TRBJ2-7|.
TGTGCCAGCAGCCGGGGAACAGGCGGTAATTACGAGCAGTACTTC
CASSRGTGGNYEQYF
>TRBV2|many|TRBJ1-1|.
TGTGCCAGCAGTGCGCCACCTGCTGAAGCTTTCTTT
CASSAPPAEAFF